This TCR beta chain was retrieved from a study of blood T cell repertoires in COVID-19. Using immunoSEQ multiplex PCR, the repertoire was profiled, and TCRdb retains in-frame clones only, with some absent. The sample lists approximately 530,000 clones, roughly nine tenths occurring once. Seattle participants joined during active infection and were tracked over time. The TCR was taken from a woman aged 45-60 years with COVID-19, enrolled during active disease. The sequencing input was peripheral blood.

CDR3 sequence: CASSRTGGAHYGYTF. Here the CDR3 DNA reads TGTGCCAGCAGTAGGACAGGGGGCGCGCACTATGGCTACACCTTC. The rearrangement uses TRBV6-5 and TRBJ1-2; TRBD1 agrees at 11 bases. With 5 bases clipped from V and 3 bases from J, the junction kept 5 bases outside the gene matches. The CDR3 extends over 15 amino acids. Germline CDR1 reads MNHEY; CDR2 reads SVGAGI.